This T cell receptor beta chain was found in a study of T cell responses to AZD1222 COVID-19 vaccine. Study background: Investigators merged groups given second doses at roughly 4 or roughly 12 weeks.

Note on this clone: Its antigen is not known.

Deletions cut 3 bases from V and 6 bases from J, with 15 bases between. CDR1 SGHRS and CDR2 YFSETQ come from the germline V gene. The CDR3 is 15 residues long. The table came from immunoSEQ multiplex PCR; TCRdb's copy has only in-frame clones and leaves some out. This table has more than 85,000 clones, 84% appearing once. Notes on the study in general: At study baseline, merely five or six AZD1222 recipients were seropositive.

The sequences come from peripheral blood, collected on day 0 of AZD1222 vaccination. This clonotype was sampled from an adult in good health. The chain carries TRBV5-1 and TRBJ1-4, with D uncertain. In nucleotides, the CDR3 is TGCGCCAGCAGCTACAGTTATTCGCGGGATGAAAAACTGTTTTTT. It specifies CASSYSYSRDEKLFF.